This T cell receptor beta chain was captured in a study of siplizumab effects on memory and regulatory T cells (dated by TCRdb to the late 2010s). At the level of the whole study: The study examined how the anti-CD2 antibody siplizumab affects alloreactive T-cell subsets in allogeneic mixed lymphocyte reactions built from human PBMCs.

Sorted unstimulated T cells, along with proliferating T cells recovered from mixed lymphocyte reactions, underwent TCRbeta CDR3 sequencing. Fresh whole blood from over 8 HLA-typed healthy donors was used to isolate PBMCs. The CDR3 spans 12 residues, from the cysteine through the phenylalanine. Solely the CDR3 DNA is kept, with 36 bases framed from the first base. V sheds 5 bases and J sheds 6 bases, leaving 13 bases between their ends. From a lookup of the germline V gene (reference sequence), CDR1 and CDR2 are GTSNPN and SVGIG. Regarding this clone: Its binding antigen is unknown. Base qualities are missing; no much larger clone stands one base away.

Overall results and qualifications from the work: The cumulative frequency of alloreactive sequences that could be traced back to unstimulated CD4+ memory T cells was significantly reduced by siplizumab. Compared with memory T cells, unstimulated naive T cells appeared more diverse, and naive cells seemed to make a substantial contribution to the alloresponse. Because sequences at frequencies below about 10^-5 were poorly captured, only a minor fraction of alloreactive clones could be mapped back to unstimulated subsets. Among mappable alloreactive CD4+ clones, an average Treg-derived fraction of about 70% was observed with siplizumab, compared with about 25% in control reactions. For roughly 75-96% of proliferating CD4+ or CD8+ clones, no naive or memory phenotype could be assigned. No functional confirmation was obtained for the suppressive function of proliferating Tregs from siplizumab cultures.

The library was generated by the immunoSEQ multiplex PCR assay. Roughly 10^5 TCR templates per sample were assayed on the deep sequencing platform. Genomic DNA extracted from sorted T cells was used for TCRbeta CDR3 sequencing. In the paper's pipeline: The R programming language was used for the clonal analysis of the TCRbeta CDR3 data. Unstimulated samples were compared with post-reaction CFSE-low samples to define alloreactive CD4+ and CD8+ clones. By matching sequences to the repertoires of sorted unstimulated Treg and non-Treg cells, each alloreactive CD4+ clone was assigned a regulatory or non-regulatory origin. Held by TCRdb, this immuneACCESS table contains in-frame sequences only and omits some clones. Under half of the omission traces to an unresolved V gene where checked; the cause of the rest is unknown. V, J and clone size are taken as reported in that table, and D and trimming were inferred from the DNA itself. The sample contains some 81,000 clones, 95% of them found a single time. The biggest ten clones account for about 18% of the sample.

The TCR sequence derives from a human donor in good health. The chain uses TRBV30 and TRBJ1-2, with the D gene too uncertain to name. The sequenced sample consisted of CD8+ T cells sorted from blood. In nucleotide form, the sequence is TGTGCCTGGGGCAGGTATAAGAATGGCTACACCTTC. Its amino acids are CAWGRYKNGYTF.